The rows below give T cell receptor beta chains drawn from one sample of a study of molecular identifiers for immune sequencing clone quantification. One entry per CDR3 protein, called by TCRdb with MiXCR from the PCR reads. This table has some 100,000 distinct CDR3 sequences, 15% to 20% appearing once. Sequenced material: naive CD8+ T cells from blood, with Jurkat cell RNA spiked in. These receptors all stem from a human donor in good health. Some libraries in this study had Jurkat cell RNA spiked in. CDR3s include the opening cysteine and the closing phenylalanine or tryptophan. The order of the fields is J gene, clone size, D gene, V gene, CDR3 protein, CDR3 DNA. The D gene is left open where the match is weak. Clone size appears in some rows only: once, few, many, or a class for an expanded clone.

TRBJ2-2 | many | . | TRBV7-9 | CASSSGTGTGTGELFF | TGTGCCAGCAGTTCCGGGACCGGGACGGGCACCGGGGAGCTGTTTTTT
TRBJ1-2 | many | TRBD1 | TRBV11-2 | CASSQQGADYGYTF | TGTGCCAGCAGCCAACAGGGGGCCGACTATGGCTACACCTTC
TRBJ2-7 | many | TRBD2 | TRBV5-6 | CASSAGTTGYEQYF | TGTGCCAGCAGCGCAGGGACTACCGGCTACGAGCAGTACTTC
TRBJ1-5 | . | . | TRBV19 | CADDLGLNQPQHF | TGTGCCGACGACTTGGGCCTCAATCAGCCCCAGCATTTT
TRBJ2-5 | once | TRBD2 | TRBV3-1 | CASSQDAREVETQYF | TGTGCCAGCAGCCAAGATGCGCGGGAGGTAGAGACCCAGTACTTC
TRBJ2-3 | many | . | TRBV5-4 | CASSEGSDTQYF | TGTGCCAGCAGCGAAGGGTCGGATACGCAGTATTTT
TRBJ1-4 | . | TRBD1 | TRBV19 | CASSATTGGNEKLFF | TGTGCCAGTAGTGCCACGACAGGGGGCAATGAAAAACTGTTTTTT
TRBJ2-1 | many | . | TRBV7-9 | CASSPWTDNEQFF | TGTGCCAGCAGCCCGTGGACGGACAATGAGCAGTTCTTC
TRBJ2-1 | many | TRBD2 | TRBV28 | CASSLMGGRTYNEQFF | TGTGCCAGCAGTTTAATGGGCGGGAGAACCTACAATGAGCAGTTCTTC
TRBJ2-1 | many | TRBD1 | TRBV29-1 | CSVEDGQGISYNEQFF | TGCAGCGTTGAAGACGGACAGGGAATTTCCTACAATGAGCAGTTCTTC
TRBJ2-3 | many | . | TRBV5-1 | CASSFRGSSTDTQYF | TGCGCCAGCAGCTTTAGGGGTAGTAGCACAGATACGCAGTATTTT
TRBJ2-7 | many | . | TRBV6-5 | CASSYSMAYEQYF | TGTGCCAGCAGTTACTCGATGGCTTACGAGCAGTACTTC
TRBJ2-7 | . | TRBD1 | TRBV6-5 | CASSYSGDRYEQYF | TGTGCCAGCAGTTACTCGGGGGACAGGTACGAGCAGTACTTC
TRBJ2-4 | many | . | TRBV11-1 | CASSLGQLAKNIQYF | TGTGCCAGCAGCTTAGGACAGCTAGCCAAAAACATTCAGTACTTC
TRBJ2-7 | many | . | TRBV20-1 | CSARAGNTYEQYF | TGCAGTGCTAGAGCAGGGAACACCTACGAGCAGTACTTC
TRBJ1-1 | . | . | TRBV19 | CASSIDLGITEAFF | TGTGCCAGTAGTATAGATCTGGGGATCACTGAAGCTTTCTTT
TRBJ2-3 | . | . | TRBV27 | CASSPILQSGTQYF | TGTGCCAGCAGTCCCATTCTCCAGTCAGGTACGCAGTATTTT